This TCR beta chain emerged from a study of T cell responses to AZD1222 COVID-19 vaccine (dated by TCRdb to about 2021). Study-wide context: AZD1222 recipients whose second dose came at about 4 weeks and those whose second dose came at about 12 weeks were combined into one group, since spike-specific TCR depth and breadth did not differ between the two schedules. Trial participants were enrolled by age into 18-55, 56-69 and 70-plus year subgroups, with approximately 150, 30 and 60 TCR-sequenced participants respectively. TCR sequencing was performed for 233 trial participants, of whom 207 were given two doses of AZD1222 and approximately 25 were given two doses of MenACWY control vaccine.

The sample's time point label, in plain terms: baseline before first vaccination. Vaccinee samples were obtained from the UK trials COV001 and COV002, which included a single-blind randomized controlled phase 2/3 trial of AZD1222 (ChAdOx1 nCoV-19) in healthy adults. For TCRbeta chain sequencing, PBMC samples from trial participants were taken at day 0 and at day 28 after the second dose. About this clone itself: Which antigen it targets is not known. Base qualities are missing; no much larger clone stands one base away.

The CDR3 spans 12 residues, from the cysteine through the phenylalanine. The sequence is cut down to CDR3 DNA, 36 bases in frame from base 1. The V and J ends are trimmed by 0 bases and 3 bases, leaving 6 bases between them. CDR1 SQVTM and CDR2 ANQGSEA were looked up in the germline V gene. The full study reports these points: Participants were mostly white British, with more females than males. The authors suggested clonal diversity may have been underestimated. Because no samples from the day 14 peak response were available, repertoires could be characterized only after the peak T cell response. Epitopes outside the regions mutated in the B.1.351 and B.1.1.7 variants were reportedly recognized by nearly half of the unique spike-specific TCRs. After two AZD1222 doses, both the breadth and the depth of spike-specific TCRs were significantly higher than at day 0 and than in MenACWY recipients. Conclusions about previously exposed vaccinees are limited, since just 6 or 7 AZD1222 recipients were seropositive for SARS-CoV-2 at baseline. The 56-69-year group was small, and its depth increase did not reach significance, likely because of low power. The vaccine-associated CD4 TCRs covered the entire spike protein, and the dominant responses fell in regions 160-218 and 743-854.

The CDR3 regions of human TCRbeta chains were subjected to immunosequencing. In the original analysis: TCRs in the repertoires were matched against a reference library of SARS-CoV-2-specific TCRs that had been generated with the MIRA antigen-specificity platform. Breadth meant the fraction of unique TCRs that were SARS-CoV-2-associated, whereas depth meant the fraction of total T cells that were SARS-CoV-2-associated. Each spike-specific TCR was assigned to its reactive spike region and to a CD4 or CD8 class using the MIRA data. Log10-transformed breadth and depth values were compared by one-way ANOVA with Sidak's multiple comparisons tests. The table was pulled from immuneACCESS by TCRdb, which kept in-frame rearrangements only. Such tables lose some clones; where checked, under half of the loss comes from unresolved V genes, and the rest has no known cause. The V and J calls and clone size were taken over from that table, and D and trimming were inferred from the DNA. This sample holds 130,000 or so clones; 93% were observed only once. The top ten clones comprise approximately 0.85% of the sample.

This receptor was identified in an adult in good health. Material: peripheral blood, obtained on day 0 of AZD1222 vaccination. The chain is assembled from TRBV29-1 and TRBJ2-7, and possibly TRBD1, on 5 matching bases. DNA sequence: TGCAGCGTTGAAGAGACAGACTACGAGCAGTACTTC. Translation gives CSVEETDYEQYF.